The text below deals with one T cell receptor beta chain. Sequencing used immunoSEQ multiplex PCR; TCRdb keeps in-frame clones, though not all of them. Here the sample spans 60,000 to 90,000 clones, 90% being singletons. The data were obtained in a study of OX40 agonist ivuxolimab in advanced cancers. The overall study: Ivuxolimab, an agonist antibody against OX40 (CD134), was given to patients. Earlier anti-PD-1, anti-PD-L1 or anti-CTLA-4 therapy was permitted; around 40% had received some.

V shed 7 bases and J shed 1 base, with 7 bases lying between them. Germline V gene data show CDR1 as MNHEY and CDR2 as SVGAGI. The length of the CDR3 is 13 residues. This chain uses TRBV6-5 with TRBJ2-2, with D tentatively TRBD1 or TRBD2 (5 bases each). The input for sequencing was CD4+ or CD8+ T cells sorted from blood, taken in a trial of the OX40 agonist ivuxolimab. The origin of this receptor is an adult with an advanced solid tumor such as melanoma, head and neck, liver or kidney cancer. The CDR3, as DNA: TGTGCCAGCACGGGGCAGAACACCGGGGAGCTGTTTTTT. It specifies CASTGQNTGELFF.